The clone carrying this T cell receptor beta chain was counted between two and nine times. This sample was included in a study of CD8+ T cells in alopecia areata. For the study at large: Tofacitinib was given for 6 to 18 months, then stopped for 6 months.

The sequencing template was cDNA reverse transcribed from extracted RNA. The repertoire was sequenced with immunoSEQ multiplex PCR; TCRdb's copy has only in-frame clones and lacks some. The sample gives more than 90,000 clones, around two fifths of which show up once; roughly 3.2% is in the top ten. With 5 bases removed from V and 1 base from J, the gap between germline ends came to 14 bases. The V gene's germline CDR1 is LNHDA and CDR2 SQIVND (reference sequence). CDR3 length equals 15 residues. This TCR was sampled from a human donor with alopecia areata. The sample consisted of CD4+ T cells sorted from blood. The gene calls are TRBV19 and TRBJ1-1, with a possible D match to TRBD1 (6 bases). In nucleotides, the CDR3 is TGTGCCAGTAGTCTCCAACAGGGAAGGAACACTGAAGCTTTCTTT. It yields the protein CASSLQQGRNTEAFF.